These 6 T cell receptor beta chains originate from one sample sequenced in a study of beta chain features in type 1 diabetes. Expressed TCRB transcripts were sequenced because the isolated RNA had all been reverse transcribed beforehand. Clones were sequenced by immunoSEQ multiplex PCR, and TCRdb holds only the in-frame ones, with some missing. Among under 250,000 clones listed, 13% to 15% were seen once. The specimen was naive CD4+ T cells from blood. These receptors came from a woman in her thirties or forties in good health.

This clone was recorded a few times. The CDR3 protein is CASSLRAGPTDTQYF. As DNA, the CDR3 is TGTGCCAGCAGCCTACGAGCGGGGCCCACAGATACGCAGTATTTT. The chain couples TRBV7-2 to TRBJ2-3; 7 bases align to TRBD2. The V gene's germline CDR1 is SGHTA and CDR2 FQGNSA. The CDR3 covers 15 residues. The junction had 7 bases not matched to a gene; V was cut back by 5 bases and J by 2 bases.

This clone has just one count. This chain joins TRBV5-8 and TRBJ2-3; 14 positions agree with TRBD2. With 5 bases clipped from V and 5 bases from J, the junction kept 7 bases outside the gene matches. This CDR3 contains 16 residues. Germline CDR1 and CDR2: SGHTS and YDEGEE. The CDR3 region is CASRQFGLAGGDTQYF. CDR3 nucleotide sequence: TGTGCCAGCAGACAGTTCGGACTAGCGGGGGGAGATACGCAGTATTTT.

The V and J genes are TRBV5-1 and TRBJ1-4, with TRBD1 matching 10 bases. From germline, CDR1 is SGHRS and CDR2 YFSETQ. V lost 4 bases to trimming and J lost 8 bases; unmatched junction nucleotides: 5. CDR3 length: 14 amino acids. The CDR3 DNA sequence: TGCGCCAGCAGCGGGGGACAGGGGCAAGAAAAACTGTTTTTT. Protein: CASSGGQGQEKLFF.

The gene calls are TRBV6-5 and TRBJ2-1, with D possibly TRBD2 on 6 matching bases. Trimming left V 10 bases short and J 2 bases short, with 18 bases between. CDR3 length: 15 amino acids. Germline V CDR1 and CDR2: MNHEY, SVGAGI. CDR3 sequence: CATRAAGKPYNEQFF. In nucleotides, the CDR3 is TGTGCCACCCGGGCTGCGGGGAAACCCTACAATGAGCAGTTCTTC.

In this sample, this clone turned up a few times. The gene calls are TRBV4-1 and TRBJ2-2; D is unresolved. The CDR3 runs to 14 residues. CDR1 is MGHRA, CDR2 YSYEKL, per germline. V lost 4 bases, J lost 7 bases, and 13 bases lay in between. As DNA, the CDR3 is TGCGCCAGCAGCCGGGCCCCCGCCGTCGGGGAGCTGTTTTTT. As protein: CASSRAPAVGELFF.

This clone was detected a few times. The rearrangement links TRBV9 to TRBJ2-1; TRBD2 matches 10 bases. The germline gives CDR1 SGDLS, CDR2 YYNGEE. Trimming cost V 0 bases and J 10 bases; bases outside gene matches: 7. The CDR3 totals 15 residues. CDR3 residues: CASSVASGGPREQFF. The CDR3, as DNA: TGTGCCAGCAGCGTAGCTAGCGGGGGTCCCAGGGAGCAGTTCTTC.